These 21 T cell receptor beta chains were sequenced from one sample in a study of blood T cells in healthy people across ages. Alongside a J-beta primer mix, a sample-barcoded 5' primer served in a second PCR lasting about 7 to 12 cycles. In TCRdb, the 5' RACE reads were re-called with MiXCR into one record per CDR3 protein. The profile shows over 1,500,000 distinct CDR3 sequences, around 48% of them singletons. The source material was blood. These receptors originate from a woman aged 40 to 50 in good health.

The CDR3 region has the DNA TGCAGTGCTAGAGACGCGGGACAGGGGTTCGAGCGGTACTTC. It codes for CSARDAGQGFERYF. The chain couples TRBV20-1 to TRBJ2-5, with TRBD1 matching over 10 bases. The CDR3 extends over 14 amino acids. Germline V gene lookup returns CDR1 DFQATT and CDR2 SNEGSKA (reference sequence). Trimming took 0 bases from V and 13 from J; bases not matched to a gene: 11.

As for this clonotype: One end of the junction fails to match germline, which may point to a read error. V gene TRBV28 combines with J gene TRBJ2-1; D perhaps matches TRBD1 (5 bases). CDR1 is MDHEN, CDR2 SYDVKM, per germline. The CDR3 length is 17 residues. CDR3 in amino acids: CASSDAFRGPLYNEQFF. CDR3 DNA sequence: TGCGCCAGCAGCGATGCCTTTAGGGGTCCCCTCTACAATGAGCAGTTCTTC.

The rearrangement joins TRBV24-1 to TRBJ2-5; 7 positions agree with TRBD2. V was clipped by 7 bases and J by 1 base; unmatched bases: 5. Germline CDR1 and CDR2: KGHDR and SFDVKD. There are 14 residues in the CDR3. This CDR3 is CATRASGLQETQYF. As DNA, the CDR3 is TGTGCCACCAGGGCTAGCGGACTCCAAGAGACCCAGTACTTC.

The CDR3 protein is CASSQDGTDSQYF. The CDR3 DNA reads as TGCGCCAGCAGCCAAGATGGTACCGACTCCCAGTACTTC. This chain joins TRBV4-3 and TRBJ2-5; D not resolved. Germline CDR1 is LGHNA and CDR2 is YSLEER. CDR3 size: 13 residues. V was clipped by 0 bases and J by 9 bases, with 11 bases between them.

Note on this clonotype: Its ends do not fully match the called genes, so a read error is possible. This chain connects TRBV20-1 to TRBJ2-7; TRBD2 matches at 12 bases. This CDR3 spans 15 amino acids. Looked up from germline, CDR1 is DFQATT and CDR2 is SNEGSKA (reference sequence). CDR3 sequence reads: CSTRLLAGGSYEQYF. In DNA, the CDR3 is TGCAGTACTAGGCTACTAGCGGGGGGTTCCTACGAGCAGTACTTC.

This clonotype was seen only a few times. V usage is TRBV6-5 and J usage is TRBJ2-3; 8 bases are a match to TRBD1. The V segment lost 2 bases and the J segment 4 bases; nucleotides outside the gene matches: 14. In germline, CDR1 is MNHEY, CDR2 SVGAGI. The CDR3 is made up of 18 amino acids. The CDR3 DNA reads TGTGCCAGCAGTTACGTGGGGACAGGTATCGAGGGCGCAGATACGCAGTATTTT. Translated: CASSYVGTGIEGADTQYF.

The sample holds a few counts of this clonotype. This chain uses TRBV13 with TRBJ2-3, with TRBD2 matching over 10 bases. CDR1 and CDR2 (germline): PRHDT, FYEKMQ (reference sequence). The CDR3 is 16 amino acids. V lost 5 bases and J lost 6; bases outside the gene matches: 11. CDR3 protein: CASSPPERGGPDTQYF. In DNA form, the CDR3 reads TGTGCCAGCAGCCCCCCAGAGCGGGGGGGACCGGATACGCAGTATTTT. Based on the CDR3 plus reference TRBV13 and TRBJ2-3, the full variable domain is AAGVIQSPRHLIKEKRETATLKCYPIPRHDTVYWYQQGPGQDPQFLISFYEKMQSDKGSIPDRFSAQQFSDYHSELNMSSLELGDSALYFCASSPPERGGPDTQYFGPGTRLTVL.

The chain couples TRBV28 to TRBJ1-2, with D perhaps matching TRBD1 (5 bases). V lost 7 bases to trimming and J lost 10 bases, with 13 bases between them. Germline-derived CDR1 and CDR2 are MDHEN and SYDVKM. There are 11 residues in the CDR3. The CDR3 sequence: CASTKEGVYTF. The CDR3 DNA reads as TGTGCCAGCACTAAGGAAGGGGTCTACACCTTC.

Written as DNA, the CDR3 is TGTGCCAGCAGCTTAGCTGGAGGGGGAGAGGGCGAGCAGTACTTC. It is translated as CASSLAGGGEGEQYF. The V call is TRBV11-2, the J call TRBJ2-7, with D perhaps matching TRBD1 or TRBD2 (6 bases each). Germline CDR1 and CDR2: SGHAT and FQNNGV. This CDR3 contains 15 residues. V was trimmed by 1 base and J by 6 bases, leaving 16 bases between them. The entire variable domain, with the rest obtained from reference TRBV11-2 and TRBJ2-7, is as follows: EAGVAQSPRYKIIEKRQSVAFWCNPISGHATLYWYQQILGQGPKLLIQFQNNGVVDDSQLPKDRFSAERLKGVDSTLKIQPAKLEDSAVYLCASSLAGGGEGEQYFGPGTRLTVT.

This clonotype has more than one count but fewer than ten. V gene TRBV28 combines with J gene TRBJ1-2; D gene unclear. Between the trimmed V and J ends, which lost 5 bases and 8 bases, there was a span of 12 bases. In germline, CDR1 is MDHEN, CDR2 SYDVKM. CDR3 length equals 12 residues. In nucleotides, the CDR3 is TGTGCCAGCAGTCAGACGGGCCTAGGCTACACCTTC. Its protein product is CASSQTGLGYTF.

The chain carries TRBV29-1 and TRBJ2-5; TRBD1 aligns across 9 bases. Per the germline V gene, CDR1 is SQVTM and CDR2 is ANQGSEA. V was pared by 6 bases and J by 11 bases, with 10 bases of the junction left unmatched. This CDR3 has 12 residues. This CDR3 reads CSVRTGDNEQYF. The CDR3 DNA is TGCAGCGTCCGGACAGGGGACAATGAGCAGTACTTC.

The genes are TRBV6-5 and TRBJ2-5, with D possibly matching TRBD2 (6 bases). This CDR3 has 15 amino acids. V gave up 0 bases and J gave up 5 bases, with 13 bases separating them. Per the germline V gene, CDR1 is MNHEY and CDR2 is SVGAGI. CDR3 sequence reads: CASSYSFGGTETQYF. The CDR3 bases are TGTGCCAGCAGTTACTCGTTCGGGGGAACGGAGACCCAGTACTTC.

The chain has TRBV4-1 and TRBJ1-1; 8 bases map to TRBD1. Germline lookup yields CDR1 MGHRA and CDR2 YSYEKL. V lost 8 bases to trimming and J lost 0 bases; unmatched junction nucleotides: 2. The CDR3 has 13 residues. The CDR3 sequence: CASVDRVNTEAFF. The CDR3 DNA follows: TGCGCCAGCGTGGACAGGGTGAACACTGAAGCTTTCTTT.

The chain uses TRBV3-1 and TRBJ2-5; a possible D gene is TRBD2 (6 bases). There are 15 residues in the CDR3. The V gene lost 0 bases and the J gene lost 5 bases, with 13 bases spanning the gap. The germline CDR1 and CDR2 sequences are LGHDT and YNNKEL (reference sequence). CDR3 DNA sequence: TGTGCCAGCAGCCAAGACGGGGGAGTGGCTGAGACCCAGTACTTC. This encodes CASSQDGGVAETQYF.

This clonotype has more than one count but fewer than ten. Just one base apart from a much larger clone, this may be a read error. This rearrangement joins TRBV9 to TRBJ2-3; D gene uncertain. Germline loops: CDR1 SGDLS, CDR2 YYNGEE. V lost 3 bases, J lost 1 base, and 6 bases lay in between. This CDR3 is built from 13 residues. The CDR3 sequence: CASSGWGTDTQYF. For the CDR3, the DNA is TGTGCCAGCAGCGGATGGGGCACAGATACGCAGTATTTT.

This clonotype was detected ten times or more. This chain links TRBV9 with TRBJ2-5; 12 nucleotides align to TRBD2. The CDR3 runs to 14 residues. Trimming took 3 bases from V and 5 from J; bases not matched to a gene: 2. CDR1 SGDLS and CDR2 YYNGEE come from the germline V gene. As DNA, the CDR3 is TGTGCCAGCAGCGCCGGGACTAGCGGGGAGACCCAGTACTTC. This sequence encodes CASSAGTSGETQYF.

This clonotype was found a few times. V is TRBV9 and J is TRBJ2-1; possibly TRBD2 for D (6 bases). The CDR3 runs 16 residues. Germline CDR1 reads SGDLS; CDR2 reads YYNGEE. V was shortened by 4 bases and J by 4 bases, with 18 bases between the two germline ends. CDR3 DNA sequence: TGTGCCAGCAGCCCAACTCAACCCGGAGGGTACAATGAGCAGTTCTTC. Translation: CASSPTQPGGYNEQFF.

The V and J genes are TRBV5-1 and TRBJ2-3, with D possibly TRBD1 on 5 matching bases. The germline CDR1 and CDR2 sequences are SGHRS and YFSETQ. CDR3 length: 13 residues. V was trimmed by 4 bases and J by 5 bases, leaving 11 bases between them. The CDR3 region has the DNA TGCGCCAGCAGCGATCCAGGGATAGATACGCAGTATTTT. This translates into CASSDPGIDTQYF.

This clonotype was seen more than once but under ten times. This chain joins TRBV12-3 or TRBV12-4 and TRBJ1-1; no reliable D call. V was pared by 6 bases and J by 1 base, with 6 bases between. The CDR3 extends over 12 amino acids. Here the CDR3 reads CASRSGNTEAFF. DNA for the CDR3: TGTGCCAGCAGGTCAGGGAACACTGAAGCTTTCTTT.

This chain uses TRBV5-4 with TRBJ2-3; 9 nucleotides agree with TRBD1. Germline CDR1 is SGHNT and CDR2 is YYREEE (reference sequence). The CDR3 loop spans 16 amino acids. V lost 4 bases to trimming and J lost 1 base; unmatched junction nucleotides: 7. CDR3 DNA: TGTGCCAGCAGCATGGGGGGACAGGGCGGCACAGATACGCAGTATTTT. As protein: CASSMGGQGGTDTQYF.

This rearrangement joins TRBV12-3 or TRBV12-4 to TRBJ1-2; D call uncertain. With 4 bases removed from V and 4 bases from J, the gap between germline ends came to 10 bases. The CDR3 sequence is 13 residues long. The CDR3 nucleotides are TGTGCCAGCAGTTACGGAGACGGCTATGGCTACACCTTC. Residues: CASSYGDGYGYTF.